This entry features one TCR beta chain sequence. Its target is unknown. The data originate from a study of T cells after yellow fever vaccination. Broader study findings: Weaker overall was a secondary response that nonetheless peaked faster, on day 5 versus 15.

Production of TCR cDNA was by 5'RACE template switching, which also added a universal primer site and UMIs. TCRdb re-called the 5' RACE reads with MiXCR, one entry per CDR3 protein. The table records 450,000 to 650,000 distinct CDR3 sequences, 21% of them present only once. CDR1 and CDR2 from the germline V gene are SGHTA and FQGNSA. This CDR3 has 13 amino acids. Unmatched junction bases numbered 9, after V lost 7 bases and J lost 8 bases. The receptor's source is a man between 18 and 29 years old who received the YFV17D yellow fever vaccine. The input for sequencing was PBMCs, taken roughly 23 days after the first yellow fever vaccination. The chain joins TRBV7-2 to TRBJ1-2, with 8 bases matching TRBD1. The CDR3 protein is CASTKNGQGGYTF. The CDR3 coding sequence is TGTGCCAGCACCAAAAACGGACAGGGCGGCTACACCTTC.